This passage covers 24 T cell receptor beta chains from one sample sequenced in a study of Graves' ophthalmopathy and Graves' hyperthyroidism. Using RNA transcripts, the TCR beta CDR3 regions were amplified. In the first round, RT-PCR was carried out with HTBI primers, and a multiplex PCR formed the second round. A single record per CDR3 protein comes from TCRdb applying MiXCR to the multiplex PCR reads. The table lists around 670,000 distinct CDR3 sequences, roughly 40% of them singletons. Input material: peripheral blood. Receptors were obtained from an adult man with Graves' ophthalmopathy.

This clonotype was seen repeatedly, ten times or more. The rearrangement links TRBV7-9 to TRBJ1-3; D gene unclear. The CDR3 totals 16 residues. Germline V lookup: CDR1 SEHNR, CDR2 FQNEAQ (reference sequence). The ends were cut back, 3 bases at V and 0 bases at J, with 12 bases in the middle. CDR3 in amino acids: CASSLGPSGSGNTIYF. CDR3 DNA sequence: TGTGCCAGCAGCTTGGGTCCGAGCGGCTCTGGAAACACCATATATTTT.

V is TRBV29-1 and J is TRBJ2-7; D gene ambiguous. The CDR3 is 11 residues long. Germline CDR1 SQVTM, CDR2 ANQGSEA. Between the trimmed V and J ends, which lost 4 bases and 0 bases, there was a span of 4 bases. The CDR3 loop is CSVGISYEQYF. The CDR3 DNA is TGCAGCGTTGGCATCTCCTACGAGCAGTACTTC.

The chain recombines TRBV11-2 with TRBJ1-5; tentative D call: TRBD1 (5 bases). This CDR3 has 13 amino acids. V shed 5 bases and J shed 7 bases, with 12 bases lying between them. CDR1 and CDR2 (germline): SGHAT, FQNNGV. CDR3 residues: CASSGREGQPQHF. CDR3 in DNA: TGTGCCAGCAGCGGCAGGGAAGGGCAGCCCCAGCATTTT.

This clonotype has at least ten counts. This chain uses TRBV29-1 with TRBJ2-7; 12 nucleotides agree with TRBD2. Unmatched junction bases numbered 4, after V lost 4 bases and J lost 3 bases. CDR3 length equals 14 residues. Germline CDR1 and CDR2: SQVTM and ANQGSEA. CDR3 in amino acids: CSVALAGGLYEQYF. CDR3 bases: TGCAGCGTTGCTCTAGCGGGAGGGCTCTACGAGCAGTACTTC.

About this clonotype: A read error is possible here, since a much larger clone lies one base away. V is TRBV25-1 and J is TRBJ1-2; 12 nucleotides match TRBD1. The V gene's germline CDR1 is MGHDK and CDR2 SYGVNS. This CDR3 contains 19 residues. The CDR3 DNA is TGTGCCAGCAGCTCCAGGGACAGGGGGCTCGGGCCAGCTAACTATGGCTGCACCTTC. Protein product: CASSSRDRGLGPANYGCTF.

The V and J genes are TRBV9 and TRBJ2-7; either TRBD1 or TRBD2 may fit D (5 bases each). Trimming removed 7 bases from V and 2 bases from J, with 19 bases in between. This CDR3 is built from 15 residues. Germline V gives CDR1 SGDLS, CDR2 YYNGEE. DNA for the CDR3: TGTGCCAGCTCACCTGGGGCAGGGACGCCCTACGAGCAGTACTTC. This translates into CASSPGAGTPYEQYF.

This clonotype was seen at least ten times. V usage is TRBV29-1 and J usage is TRBJ2-7; D unclear. The CDR3 extends over 15 amino acids. V was pared by 0 bases and J by 0 bases, with 12 bases between. Germline V gene data show CDR1 as SQVTM and CDR2 as ANQGSEA. The CDR3 loop is CSVEDPQIGSYEQYF. For the CDR3, the DNA is TGCAGCGTTGAAGACCCACAAATTGGCTCCTACGAGCAGTACTTC.

This clonotype has more than one count but fewer than ten. V is TRBV6-5 and J is TRBJ1-1, with 8 bases matching TRBD1. J was trimmed by 0 bases and V by 8 bases; bases with no gene match: 5. Germline V lookup: CDR1 MNHEY, CDR2 SVGAGI. This CDR3 has 14 amino acids. The CDR3 DNA reads TGTGCCAGCGGGCAGGGGGCGATGAACACTGAAGCTTTCTTT. This sequence encodes CASGQGAMNTEAFF.

Only a few counts were recorded for this clonotype. The chain is built from TRBV9 and TRBJ1-6; D ambiguous. The CDR3 runs to 14 residues. Germline V gene sequence: CDR1 SGDLS, CDR2 YYNGEE. V was shortened by 3 bases and J by 9 bases, with 13 bases between the two germline ends. The CDR3 sequence: CASSETGSGSPLHF. DNA of the CDR3: TGTGCCAGCAGCGAAACGGGGTCTGGTTCACCCCTCCACTTT.

This rearrangement joins TRBV10-3 to TRBJ2-6; D remains unclear. This CDR3 is built from 16 residues. Looked up from germline, CDR1 is ENHRY and CDR2 is SYGVKD. Trimming cost V 10 bases and J 0 bases, with 16 bases left between them. CDR3 sequence reads: CASKLAASSGANVLTF. The DNA of the CDR3 is TGTGCCAGCAAATTGGCCGCTAGCTCTGGGGCCAACGTCCTGACTTTC.

This clonotype was counted only a few times. J is TRBJ1-2 and V is TRBV7-9; TRBD1 matches 7 bases. Germline V gene sequence: CDR1 SEHNR, CDR2 FQNEAQ (reference sequence). This CDR3 is built from 15 residues. V shed 1 base and J 6 bases; nucleotides not matched to a gene: 8. CDR3 DNA: TGTGCCAGCAGCTTAGTTGCAGGGGACAGAGATGGCTACACCTTC. Translated: CASSLVAGDRDGYTF.

This chain joins TRBV7-2 and TRBJ2-3, with 11 nucleotides matching TRBD1. The CDR3 length is 17 residues. Looked up from germline, CDR1 is SGHTA and CDR2 is FQGNSA. The J segment lost 0 bases and the V segment lost 3 bases, leaving 5 bases of the junction unmatched. In DNA, the CDR3 is TGTGCCAGCAGCTTTTATGGACAGGGGGCTAGCACAGATACGCAGTATTTT. Protein: CASSFYGQGASTDTQYF. Drawing the rest from reference TRBV7-2 and TRBJ2-3, the complete variable domain is GAGVSQSPSNKVTEKGKDVELRCDPISGHTALYWYRQSLGQGLEFLIYFQGNSAPDKSGLPSDRFSAERTGGSVSTLTIQRTQQEDSAVYLCASSFYGQGASTDTQYFGPGTRLTVL.

The chain employs TRBV14 and TRBJ2-7; D perhaps matches TRBD2 (6 bases). Trimming took off 4 bases at V and 2 bases at J, with 18 bases between the two ends. CDR3 length: 16 amino acids. The V gene's germline CDR1 is SGHDN and CDR2 FVKESK. CDR3 sequence reads: CASSPRVGGIPYEQYF. As DNA, the CDR3 is TGTGCCAGCAGCCCCAGGGTTGGAGGGATCCCCTACGAGCAGTACTTC.

The chain recombines TRBV11-2 with TRBJ1-4; D remains unclear. Germline values: CDR1 SGHAT, CDR2 FQNNGV. The V gene lost 2 bases and the J gene lost 0 bases, with 13 bases spanning the gap. The CDR3 covers 17 residues. The CDR3 spells CASSLSPVFATNEKLFF. The DNA for the CDR3 is TGTGCCAGCAGCTTATCCCCAGTCTTTGCAACTAATGAAAAACTGTTTTTT.

This chain joins TRBV12-3 or TRBV12-4 and TRBJ2-7; no firm D call. This CDR3 spans 14 amino acids. V lost 6 bases to trimming and J lost 6 bases, with 18 bases between them. The CDR3 spells CASSHSLRRSEQYF. The CDR3 DNA is TGTGCCAGCAGCCACTCACTGAGACGGAGCGAGCAGTACTTC.

This clonotype was detected many times. The rearrangement links TRBV7-4 to TRBJ2-7; the D gene is possibly TRBD2 (6 bases). Germline lookup yields CDR1 SGHVT and CDR2 SQSDAQ. CDR3 size: 13 residues. Deletions cut 7 bases from V and 3 bases from J, with 13 bases between. This CDR3 reads CASTLGEDYEQYF. In DNA form, the CDR3 reads TGTGCCAGCACCCTGGGGGAGGACTACGAGCAGTACTTC.

This clonotype has a handful of counts. One junction end disagrees with the germline gene, perhaps due to a read error. The CDR3 DNA follows: TGTGCCAGCAGTAAGAGTATCTCTGGGGCCAACGTCCTGACTTTC. Its protein product is CASSKSISGANVLTF. The rearrangement uses TRBV10-3 and TRBJ2-6; D ambiguous. Germline values: CDR1 ENHRY, CDR2 SYGVKD. The CDR3 loop spans 15 amino acids.

This clonotype was counted between two and nine times. The rearrangement joins TRBV15 to TRBJ1-3; TRBD1 matches at 9 bases. Per germline, CDR1 LNHNV and CDR2 YYDKDF (reference sequence). The CDR3 extends over 15 amino acids. With 5 bases clipped from V and 7 bases from J, the junction kept 9 bases outside the gene matches. The CDR3: CATSGRKGTGNTIYF. CDR3 coding DNA: TGTGCCACCAGCGGGCGTAAAGGGACAGGGAACACCATATATTTT.

This rearrangement joins TRBV12-3 or TRBV12-4 to TRBJ1-2; possible D gene TRBD1, 5 bases. Trimming took 5 bases from V and 3 from J, leaving 13 bases between them. CDR3 size: 14 residues. CDR3 sequence: CASSINGAYYGYTF. As DNA, the CDR3 is TGTGCCAGCAGTATTAATGGGGCTTACTATGGCTACACCTTC.

The V gene is TRBV5-1, the J gene TRBJ2-5, with D possibly matching TRBD1 (7 bases). The CDR3 sequence is 14 residues long. V lost 4 bases and J 5 bases, leaving 15 bases between the germline ends. The germline V gene has CDR1 SGHRS and CDR2 YFSETQ. Written as DNA, the CDR3 is TGCGCCAGCAGCATACTACCAGGGGGGGAGACCCAGTACTTC. Its translation: CASSILPGGETQYF.

This clonotype has a handful of counts. The chain uses TRBV7-2 and TRBJ2-7, with 7 bases lining up with TRBD1. The CDR3 totals 16 residues. The ends lost 0 bases at V and 0 bases at J; junction bases unmatched: 5. From germline, CDR1 is SGHTA and CDR2 FQGNSA. In DNA form, the CDR3 reads TGTGCCAGCAGCTTAGCCATTACAGGGGACTCCTACGAGCAGTACTTC. Translated: CASSLAITGDSYEQYF.

V is TRBV10-3 and J is TRBJ2-6, with 10 positions matching TRBD1. The CDR3 consists of 17 residues. Germline trimming cut 6 bases from V and 0 bases from J; bases unmatched to any gene: 5. Germline loops: CDR1 ENHRY, CDR2 SYGVKD. The CDR3, as DNA: TGTGCCATCAGCCGGACAGGGGGGGGCTCTGGGGCCAACGTCCTGACTTTC. This translates into CAISRTGGGSGANVLTF.

This clonotype appeared many times. Written as DNA, the CDR3 is TGCAGTGCTAGCCCGGAACGCTACGAGCAGTACTTC. Translation: CSASPERYEQYF. The V gene is TRBV20-1, the J gene TRBJ2-7, with D uncertain. The CDR3 runs to 12 residues. Germline V gene lookup returns CDR1 DFQATT and CDR2 SNEGSKA (reference sequence). The V end lost 3 bases, the J end lost 3 bases, and 9 bases lay between the germline ends.

In regard to this clonotype: Just one base apart from a much larger clone, this may be a read error. The chain carries TRBV9 and TRBJ1-5; the match to TRBD1 covers 7 bases. The length of the CDR3 is 14 residues. Germline V gene lookup returns CDR1 SGDLS and CDR2 YYNGEE. The ends lost 4 bases at V and 5 bases at J; junction bases unmatched: 6. In DNA, the CDR3 is TGTGCCAGCAGCCGACAGGGTGGTTATCAGCCCCAGCATTTT. Translation gives CASSRQGGYQPQHF.